This T cell receptor beta chain emerged from a study of breast tumors, draining lymph nodes, adjacent tissues. TCRdb itself ran the multiplex PCR reads through MiXCR, one entry per CDR3 protein. The sample has over 250,000 distinct CDR3 sequences; roughly 31% are singletons. This clonotype was counted at least ten times. Its antigen is unidentified. Axillary draining lymph nodes of breast cancer patients supplied the node samples. Germline V CDR1 and CDR2: LGHNT, FRNRAP. There are 15 residues in the CDR3. V lost 0 bases, J lost 5 bases, and 13 bases lay in between. Study-level findings and limits: Tumors had less TCR diversity than lymph nodes, more than nontumor tissue. Most tumor T cells seemingly derive from lymph node, then expand in tumor.

The specimen sequenced was axillary lymph node tissue. This TCR came from a female donor with breast cancer. Some clones in this sample may be carry-over from other donors' samples. The chain recombines TRBV12-5 with TRBJ2-5; D remains ambiguous. In nucleotides, the CDR3 is TGTGCTAGTGGTTTGGTAACAGACCCCGGGGAGACCCAGTACTTC. This codes for CASGLVTDPGETQYF.